This is a list of T cell receptor beta chains from one sample in a study of Ad26.COV2.S vaccination and SARS-CoV-2 variants. Measured with immunoSEQ multiplex PCR; TCRdb has only the in-frame clones, and not every one. Found here are approximately 400,000 clones, 92% of them singletons; the top ten hold about 3.8%. The source material was peripheral blood, sampled after recovery from COVID-19. Every receptor here comes from a human donor who had recovered from COVID-19. Both conserved end residues are part of each CDR3. A D gene is named only where the DNA matches it firmly. Size values are once, few and many counts, or a class for expanded clones, and some rows have none.

v_call: TRBV27
j_call: TRBJ2-7
d_call: -
clone_size: -
cdr3_nt: TGTGCCAGCAGTACTACCGGGGGGCACTACTACGAGCAGTACTTC
cdr3_aa: CASSTTGGHYYEQYF

v_call: TRBV4-1
j_call: TRBJ1-4
d_call: -
clone_size: -
cdr3_nt: TGCGCCAGCAGCCAATTTGGGGGGTCGGAAAAACTGTTTTTT
cdr3_aa: CASSQFGGSEKLFF

v_call: TRBV7-8
j_call: TRBJ2-5
d_call: TRBD1
clone_size: -
cdr3_nt: TGTGCCAGCAGCCGGGACAGGGTCCAAGAGACCCAGTACTTC
cdr3_aa: CASSRDRVQETQYF

v_call: TRBV3-1/TRBV3-2
j_call: TRBJ2-2
d_call: TRBD1
clone_size: -
cdr3_nt: TGTGCCAGCAGCCGGGAGGGACAGGGGGCACCCGGGGAGCTGTTTTTT
cdr3_aa: CASSREGQGAPGELFF

v_call: TRBV5-1
j_call: TRBJ1-2
d_call: TRBD1
clone_size: -
cdr3_nt: TGCGCCAGCAGCTTGGGACAGGGACGAAGTTATGGCTACACCTTC
cdr3_aa: CASSLGQGRSYGYTF

v_call: TRBV19
j_call: TRBJ1-2
d_call: -
clone_size: once
cdr3_nt: TGTGCCAGTAGTAGTTCTGGGAATCTAGGCGGCTACACCTTC
cdr3_aa: CASSSSGNLGGYTF

v_call: TRBV7-9
j_call: TRBJ1-1
d_call: -
clone_size: -
cdr3_nt: TGTGCCAGCAGCCCCTACGGTGGGAACACTGAAGCTTTCTTT
cdr3_aa: CASSPYGGNTEAFF

v_call: TRBV28
j_call: TRBJ2-2
d_call: -
clone_size: once
cdr3_nt: TGTGCCAGCCGAATCGAACACGGGGCCGGGGAGCTGTTTTTT
cdr3_aa: CASRIEHGAGELFF

v_call: TRBV2
j_call: TRBJ1-5
d_call: TRBD1
clone_size: few
cdr3_nt: TGTGCCAGCAGTGAGACAGGGGAGGTTCAGCCCCAGCATTTT
cdr3_aa: CASSETGEVQPQHF

v_call: TRBV19
j_call: TRBJ1-5
d_call: -
clone_size: -
cdr3_nt: TGTGCCAGTACGTACAGGCGGGGTAGCAATCAGCCCCAGCATTTT
cdr3_aa: CASTYRRGSNQPQHF

v_call: TRBV11-2
j_call: TRBJ2-2
d_call: -
clone_size: -
cdr3_nt: TGTGCCAGCAGCTTAGGGCCACAGGGAGGCACCGGGGAGCTGTTTTTT
cdr3_aa: CASSLGPQGGTGELFF

v_call: TRBV11-3
j_call: TRBJ2-2
d_call: -
clone_size: few
cdr3_nt: TGTGCCAGCAGCCATGGGACCGGGGAGCTGTTTTTT
cdr3_aa: CASSHGTGELFF

v_call: TRBV4-1
j_call: TRBJ2-5
d_call: -
clone_size: -
cdr3_nt: TGCGCCAGCAGCCAAGTCGGGGCGGCGCGCCAAGAGACCCAGTACTTC
cdr3_aa: CASSQVGAARQETQYF

v_call: TRBV5-4
j_call: TRBJ1-1
d_call: TRBD1
clone_size: -
cdr3_nt: TGTGCCAGCAGCTTGGGATACAGGGGATTGAACACTGAAGCTTTCTTT
cdr3_aa: CASSLGYRGLNTEAFF

v_call: TRBV7-9
j_call: TRBJ2-1
d_call: TRBD1
clone_size: -
cdr3_nt: TGTGCCAGCAGCTCCCGACAGGGACCCTACAATGAGCAGTTCTTC
cdr3_aa: CASSSRQGPYNEQFF

v_call: TRBV3-1/TRBV3-2
j_call: TRBJ1-2
d_call: TRBD1
clone_size: -
cdr3_nt: TGTGCCAGCAGCCCCGTCGCCGGGACAGGGAATGGCTACACCTTC
cdr3_aa: CASSPVAGTGNGYTF

v_call: TRBV7-2
j_call: TRBJ1-1
d_call: -
clone_size: -
cdr3_nt: TGTGCCAGCAGCTTAGCTGGCCGAAGAATCGAAGCTTTCTTT
cdr3_aa: CASSLAGRRIEAFF

v_call: TRBV6-6
j_call: TRBJ2-3
d_call: -
clone_size: -
cdr3_nt: TGTGCCAGCAGCCCCTCCGGGGATACGCAGTATTTT
cdr3_aa: CASSPSGDTQYF

v_call: TRBV29-1
j_call: TRBJ2-3
d_call: -
clone_size: -
cdr3_nt: TGCAGCGTTGGACGGCCAAGCACAGATACGCAGTATTTT
cdr3_aa: CSVGRPSTDTQYF

v_call: TRBV6-5
j_call: TRBJ1-3
d_call: TRBD1
clone_size: once
cdr3_nt: TGTGCCACCAGGACAGGGGGTGCCACCATATATTTT
cdr3_aa: CATRTGGATIYF

v_call: TRBV5-6
j_call: TRBJ1-6
d_call: TRBD1
clone_size: -
cdr3_nt: TGTGCCAGCAGCAACCGGGACAGGGATTCACCCCTCCACTTT
cdr3_aa: CASSNRDRDSPLHF

v_call: TRBV19
j_call: TRBJ1-2
d_call: TRBD1
clone_size: -
cdr3_nt: TGTGCCAGTAGTTCCCCAGGGGGATCTAACTATGGCTACACCTTC
cdr3_aa: CASSSPGGSNYGYTF

v_call: TRBV7-9
j_call: TRBJ1-4
d_call: TRBD1
clone_size: -
cdr3_nt: TGTGCCAGCTCCCGACAGGGGACTAATGAAAAACTGTTTTTT
cdr3_aa: CASSRQGTNEKLFF

v_call: TRBV27
j_call: TRBJ1-5
d_call: -
clone_size: -
cdr3_nt: TGTGCCAGCAGAGAGCTGGGGCAGGGTGAGGGCAATCAGCCCCAGCATTTT
cdr3_aa: CASRELGQGEGNQPQHF

v_call: TRBV12-5
j_call: TRBJ2-2
d_call: -
clone_size: -
cdr3_nt: TGTGCTAGTGGCCTCCGGGACATATCGAACACCGGGGAGCTGTTTTTT
cdr3_aa: CASGLRDISNTGELFF

v_call: TRBV5-8
j_call: TRBJ2-7
d_call: -
clone_size: -
cdr3_nt: TGTGCCAGCTCCTCTCCTAGTGGGGTCGAGCAGTACTTC
cdr3_aa: CASSSPSGVEQYF

v_call: TRBV11-2
j_call: TRBJ1-5
d_call: -
clone_size: -
cdr3_nt: TGTGCCAGCAGCCCCCGACGGCGCGAGCCCCAGCATTTT
cdr3_aa: CASSPRRREPQHF

v_call: TRBV7-9
j_call: TRBJ1-1
d_call: TRBD1
clone_size: -
cdr3_nt: TGTGCCAGCAGCCCCGGGACAGGGGAATGGGACACTGAAGCTTTCTTT
cdr3_aa: CASSPGTGEWDTEAFF

v_call: TRBV11-2
j_call: TRBJ1-1
d_call: TRBD1
clone_size: -
cdr3_nt: TGTGCCAGCAGCTTAGAACAGCCGGGACAGGGGAAAACTGAAGCTTTCTTT
cdr3_aa: CASSLEQPGQGKTEAFF

v_call: TRBV5-1
j_call: TRBJ2-3
d_call: TRBD1
clone_size: -
cdr3_nt: TGCGCCAGCAGCCACCCCCTGGACAGGGAGAGGGATACGCAGTATTTT
cdr3_aa: CASSHPLDRERDTQYF

v_call: TRBV6-2/TRBV6-3
j_call: TRBJ1-1
d_call: TRBD1
clone_size: -
cdr3_nt: TGTGCCAGCAGCTGGGACAGGGGGCACAAGAACACTGAAGCTTTCTTT
cdr3_aa: CASSWDRGHKNTEAFF

v_call: TRBV6-2/TRBV6-3
j_call: TRBJ1-2
d_call: TRBD1
clone_size: -
cdr3_nt: TGTGCCAGCAGTACAGGGGCTATCCTTGGCTACACCTTC
cdr3_aa: CASSTGAILGYTF

v_call: TRBV27
j_call: TRBJ1-1
d_call: -
clone_size: -
cdr3_nt: TGTGCCAGCAGTCACCACAGGGTTGGGGGGATGAACACTGAAGCTTTCTTT
cdr3_aa: CASSHHRVGGMNTEAFF

v_call: TRBV11-2
j_call: TRBJ2-6
d_call: -
clone_size: -
cdr3_nt: TGTGCCAGCAGCTTAATGCGTTCCTCTGGGGCCAACGTCCTGACTTTC
cdr3_aa: CASSLMRSSGANVLTF

v_call: TRBV3-1/TRBV3-2
j_call: TRBJ2-7
d_call: -
clone_size: -
cdr3_nt: TGTGCCAGCAGCCAAGTACCGGGACCGAACTACGAGCAGTACTTC
cdr3_aa: CASSQVPGPNYEQYF

v_call: TRBV5-3
j_call: TRBJ2-7
d_call: -
clone_size: -
cdr3_nt: TGTGCCAGAAGCTTAGCCCAACGAGACCGCAACTCCTACGAGCAGTACTTC
cdr3_aa: CARSLAQRDRNSYEQYF

v_call: TRBV18
j_call: TRBJ1-1
d_call: -
clone_size: -
cdr3_nt: TGTGCCAGCTCCCCTAGGGGGAACACTGAAGCTTTCTTT
cdr3_aa: CASSPRGNTEAFF

v_call: TRBV7-9
j_call: TRBJ1-2
d_call: TRBD1
clone_size: once
cdr3_nt: TGTGCCAGCAGCTTGGACAGGGGCCAGAGAGAAAACTATGGCTACACCTTC
cdr3_aa: CASSLDRGQRENYGYTF

v_call: TRBV7-8
j_call: TRBJ1-1
d_call: -
clone_size: -
cdr3_nt: TGTGCCAGCAGCTTAGTATCGGGACAAAGGGAAGCTTTCTTT
cdr3_aa: CASSLVSGQREAFF

v_call: TRBV2
j_call: TRBJ2-5
d_call: -
clone_size: -
cdr3_nt: TGTGCCAGCAGTGAACGGGGTTTGGGCCAAGAGACCCAGTACTTC
cdr3_aa: CASSERGLGQETQYF

v_call: TRBV12-3/TRBV12-4
j_call: TRBJ1-2
d_call: -
clone_size: -
cdr3_nt: TGTGCCAGCAGCCCTCTCGCGGGGAATGGCTACACCTTC
cdr3_aa: CASSPLAGNGYTF

v_call: TRBV19
j_call: TRBJ2-3
d_call: TRBD2
clone_size: -
cdr3_nt: TGTGCCACTGGCCCGGGACTAGCGGGCACAGATACGCAGTATTTT
cdr3_aa: CATGPGLAGTDTQYF

v_call: TRBV12-3/TRBV12-4
j_call: TRBJ2-7
d_call: TRBD2
clone_size: -
cdr3_nt: TGTGCCAGCAGACCAGCGGGACCCTACGAGCAGTACTTC
cdr3_aa: CASRPAGPYEQYF

v_call: TRBV5-3
j_call: TRBJ1-2
d_call: TRBD1
clone_size: -
cdr3_nt: TGTGCCAGAAGCTTGGTTGTGGGAGGACAGGGGGGCTATGGCTACACCTTC
cdr3_aa: CARSLVVGGQGGYGYTF

v_call: TRBV7-3
j_call: TRBJ2-2
d_call: TRBD1
clone_size: once
cdr3_nt: TGTGCCAGCAGCCCCCGGGACAGAAACACCGGGGAGCTGTTTTTT
cdr3_aa: CASSPRDRNTGELFF

v_call: TRBV7-6
j_call: TRBJ2-3
d_call: -
clone_size: -
cdr3_nt: TGTGCCAGCAGCCCAGAGGGGTGGGGTGCGGGGCCAACCGCAGATACGCAGTATTTT
cdr3_aa: CASSPEGWGAGPTADTQYF

v_call: TRBV12-3/TRBV12-4
j_call: TRBJ2-2
d_call: -
clone_size: -
cdr3_nt: TGTGCCAGCAGCCCCCCAGGGGAGCTGTTTTTT
cdr3_aa: CASSPPGELFF

v_call: TRBV10-3
j_call: TRBJ2-1
d_call: -
clone_size: -
cdr3_nt: TGTGCCATCATGGGGGGGGCGGTCGATGAGCAGTTCTTC
cdr3_aa: CAIMGGAVDEQFF

v_call: TRBV18
j_call: TRBJ1-3
d_call: TRBD1
clone_size: -
cdr3_nt: TGTGCCAGCTCACCTTGGGACAGGGGATCTGGAAACACCATATATTTT
cdr3_aa: CASSPWDRGSGNTIYF

v_call: TRBV12-5
j_call: TRBJ1-4
d_call: -
clone_size: -
cdr3_nt: TGTGCTAGTGGCCCCGGGCCTATTGGGACTAATGAAAAACTGTTTTTT
cdr3_aa: CASGPGPIGTNEKLFF

v_call: TRBV6-1
j_call: TRBJ1-5
d_call: -
clone_size: -
cdr3_nt: TGTGCCAGCAGTGAAGAACGCAGGGCGGAAAGTCAGCCCCAGCATTTT
cdr3_aa: CASSEERRAESQPQHF

v_call: TRBV19
j_call: TRBJ1-2
d_call: -
clone_size: -
cdr3_nt: TGTGCCAGTAGTATAGATCGGGGGACAAAGAGAGGCTACACCTTC
cdr3_aa: CASSIDRGTKRGYTF

v_call: TRBV10-3
j_call: TRBJ1-2
d_call: -
clone_size: -
cdr3_nt: TGTGCCATCATGTCAGGAGACTATGGCTACACCTTC
cdr3_aa: CAIMSGDYGYTF

v_call: TRBV13
j_call: TRBJ2-5
d_call: TRBD2
clone_size: -
cdr3_nt: TGTGCCAGCAGCGGCAGCAGCTTAGGGGTGAGGGAGGGGCAAGAGACCCAGTACTTC
cdr3_aa: CASSGSSLGVREGQETQYF

v_call: TRBV10-3
j_call: TRBJ1-5
d_call: -
clone_size: -
cdr3_nt: TGTGCCACCAGAGAGGGGAATCAGCCCCAGCATTTT
cdr3_aa: CATREGNQPQHF

v_call: TRBV23-1
j_call: TRBJ2-2
d_call: -
clone_size: -
cdr3_nt: TGCGCCAGCAGTCAGCACGGGGGAGATACCGGGGAGCTGTTTTTT
cdr3_aa: CASSQHGGDTGELFF

v_call: TRBV7-9
j_call: TRBJ1-6
d_call: -
clone_size: -
cdr3_nt: TGTGCCAGCAGCACATCAATTTCACCCCTCCACTTT
cdr3_aa: CASSTSISPLHF

v_call: TRBV10-3
j_call: TRBJ1-2
d_call: -
clone_size: -
cdr3_nt: TGTGCCATCAGTGAGTCCCAAATTGGACAGTATGGCTACACCTTC
cdr3_aa: CAISESQIGQYGYTF